This TCR beta chain was profiled in a study of shared T cell receptors in the human thymus. Trimming took off 9 bases at V and 6 bases at J, with 15 bases between the two ends. The CDR3 is 13 residues long. CDR1 and CDR2 (germline): WNHNN, SYGVQD (reference sequence). Method: immunoSEQ multiplex PCR; TCRdb's copy keeps in-frame clones and lacks some. The table has hundreds of thousands of clones, 70% to 90% seen once. These data also formed part of another study, on human thymus T cells. This second report adds: Seemingly biased V and J gene usage marked thymic and blood repertoires.

The clonotype was recovered from a boy younger than two with a congenital heart defect. Specimen: thymocytes. The chain uses TRBV10-1 and TRBJ2-1; possible D gene TRBD2, 6 bases. The CDR3 nucleotides are TGCGCCAGTACCCCGCGGGGATGCAATGAGCAGTTCTTC. It encodes CASTPRGCNEQFF.